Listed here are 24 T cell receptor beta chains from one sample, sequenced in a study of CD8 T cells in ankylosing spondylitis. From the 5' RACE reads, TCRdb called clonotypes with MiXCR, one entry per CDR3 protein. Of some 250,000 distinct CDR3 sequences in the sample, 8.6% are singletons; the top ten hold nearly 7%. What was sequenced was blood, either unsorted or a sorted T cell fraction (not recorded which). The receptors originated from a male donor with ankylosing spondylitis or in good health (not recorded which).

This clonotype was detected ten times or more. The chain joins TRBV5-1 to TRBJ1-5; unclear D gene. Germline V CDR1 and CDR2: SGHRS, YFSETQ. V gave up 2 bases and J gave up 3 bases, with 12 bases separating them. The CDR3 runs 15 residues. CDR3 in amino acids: CASSLLGQINQPQHF. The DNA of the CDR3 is TGCGCCAGCAGCTTACTAGGGCAGATCAATCAGCCCCAGCATTTT. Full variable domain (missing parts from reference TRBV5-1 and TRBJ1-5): KAGVTQTPRYLIKTRGQQVTLSCSPISGHRSVSWYQQTPGQGLQFLFEYFSETQRNKGNFPGRFSGRQFSNSRSEMNVSTLELGDSALYLCASSLLGQINQPQHFGDGTRLSIL.

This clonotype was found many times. CDR3 protein: CSARGVGGPYNEQFF. CDR3 coding DNA: TGCAGTGCTAGAGGTGTCGGGGGACCATACAATGAGCAGTTCTTC. The chain uses TRBV20-1 and TRBJ2-1; maybe TRBD2 (6 bases). CDR3 length: 15 residues. Germline CDR1 is DFQATT and CDR2 is SNEGSKA (reference sequence). The ends were cut back, 1 base at V and 4 bases at J, with 14 bases in the middle.

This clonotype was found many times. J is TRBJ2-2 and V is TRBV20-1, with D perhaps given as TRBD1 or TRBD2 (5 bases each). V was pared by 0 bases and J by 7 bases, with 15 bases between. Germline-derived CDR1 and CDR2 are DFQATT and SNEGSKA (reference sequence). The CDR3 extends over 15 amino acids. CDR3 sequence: CSARDLRGDDGELFF. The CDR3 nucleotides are TGCAGTGCTAGAGATCTGAGAGGGGATGACGGGGAGCTGTTTTTT.

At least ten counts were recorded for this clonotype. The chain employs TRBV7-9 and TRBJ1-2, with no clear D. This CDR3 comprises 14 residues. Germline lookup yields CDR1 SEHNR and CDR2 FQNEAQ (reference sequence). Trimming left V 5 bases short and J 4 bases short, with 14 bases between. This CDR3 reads CASSLVTEGYGYTF. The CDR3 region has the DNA TGTGCCAGCAGCCTCGTGACCGAAGGCTATGGCTACACCTTC.

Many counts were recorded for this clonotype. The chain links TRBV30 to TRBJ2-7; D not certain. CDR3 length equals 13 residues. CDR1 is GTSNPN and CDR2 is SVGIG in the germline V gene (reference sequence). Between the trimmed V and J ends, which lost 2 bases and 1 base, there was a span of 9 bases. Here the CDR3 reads CAWSTAISYEQYF. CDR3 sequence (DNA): TGTGCCTGGAGTACAGCCATTTCCTACGAGCAGTACTTC.

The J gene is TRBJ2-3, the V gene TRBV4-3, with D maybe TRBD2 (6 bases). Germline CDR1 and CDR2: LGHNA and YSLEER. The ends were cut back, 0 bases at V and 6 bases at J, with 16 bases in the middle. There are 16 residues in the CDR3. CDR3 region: CASSQEFGLAGDTQYF. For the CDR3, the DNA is TGCGCCAGCAGCCAAGAATTTGGCCTCGCGGGGGATACGCAGTATTTT.

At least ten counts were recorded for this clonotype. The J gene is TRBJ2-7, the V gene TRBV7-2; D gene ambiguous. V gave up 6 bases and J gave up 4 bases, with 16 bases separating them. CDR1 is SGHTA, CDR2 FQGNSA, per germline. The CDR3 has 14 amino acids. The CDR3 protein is CASRQQGQLYEQYF. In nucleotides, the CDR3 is TGTGCCAGCAGACAACAAGGGCAGTTGTACGAGCAGTACTTC.

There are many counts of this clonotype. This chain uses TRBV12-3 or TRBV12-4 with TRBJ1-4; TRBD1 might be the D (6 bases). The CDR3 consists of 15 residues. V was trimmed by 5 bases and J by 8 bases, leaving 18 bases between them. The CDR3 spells CASSERGESGEKLFF. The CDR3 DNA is TGTGCCAGCAGTGAAAGGGGGGAGTCGGGAGAAAAACTGTTTTTT.

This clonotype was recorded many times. CDR3 coding DNA: TGCGCCAGCAGTGACGTCCAAGGGGGAGATACGCAGTATTTT. This sequence encodes CASSDVQGGDTQYF. V gene TRBV10-2 combines with J gene TRBJ2-3, with D possibly matching TRBD1 (6 bases). With 3 bases removed from V and 5 bases from J, the gap between germline ends came to 12 bases. This CDR3 contains 14 residues. Per the germline V gene, CDR1 is WSHSY and CDR2 is SAAADI.

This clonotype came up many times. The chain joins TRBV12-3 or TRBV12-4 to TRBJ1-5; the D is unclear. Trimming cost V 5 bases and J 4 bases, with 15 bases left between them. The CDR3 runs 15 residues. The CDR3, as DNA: TGTGCCAGCAGTCGTGCGGGCCGCCGAAATCAGCCCCAGCATTTT. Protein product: CASSRAGRRNQPQHF.

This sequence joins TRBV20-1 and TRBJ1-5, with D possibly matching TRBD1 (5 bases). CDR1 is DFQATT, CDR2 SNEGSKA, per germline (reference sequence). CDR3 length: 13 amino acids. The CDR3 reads CAGEGSSNQPQHF. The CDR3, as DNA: TGCGCGGGGGAAGGGAGTAGCAATCAGCCCCAGCATTTT.

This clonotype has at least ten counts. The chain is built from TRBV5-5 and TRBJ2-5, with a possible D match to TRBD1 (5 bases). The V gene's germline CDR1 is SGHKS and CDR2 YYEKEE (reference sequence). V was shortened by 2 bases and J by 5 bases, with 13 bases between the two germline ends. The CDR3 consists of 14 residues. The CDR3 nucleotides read TGTGCCAGCAGCTTCCAGGGCGTCGGGGAGACCCAGTACTTC. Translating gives CASSFQGVGETQYF.

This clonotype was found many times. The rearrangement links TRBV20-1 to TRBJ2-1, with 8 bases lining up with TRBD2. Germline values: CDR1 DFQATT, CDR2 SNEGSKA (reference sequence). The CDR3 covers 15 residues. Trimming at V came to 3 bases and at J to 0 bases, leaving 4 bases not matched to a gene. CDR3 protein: CSASPGTSSYNEQFF. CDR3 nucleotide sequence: TGCAGTGCTAGTCCCGGGACTAGCTCCTACAATGAGCAGTTCTTC.

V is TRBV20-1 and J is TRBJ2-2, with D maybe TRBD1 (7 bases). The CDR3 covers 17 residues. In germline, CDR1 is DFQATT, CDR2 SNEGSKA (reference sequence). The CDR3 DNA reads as TGCTGCGCTAGAGGCGTCCAGGGGGGCGGAGACACCGGGGAGCTGTTTTTT. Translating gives CCARGVQGGGDTGELFF.

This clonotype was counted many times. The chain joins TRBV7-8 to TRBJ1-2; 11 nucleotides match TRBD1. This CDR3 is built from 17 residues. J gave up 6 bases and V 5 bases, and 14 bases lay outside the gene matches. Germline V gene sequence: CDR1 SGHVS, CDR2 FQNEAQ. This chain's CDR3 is CASSPQWDRGSKNGYTF. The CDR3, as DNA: TGTGCCAGCAGCCCACAATGGGACAGGGGGAGTAAGAATGGCTACACCTTC. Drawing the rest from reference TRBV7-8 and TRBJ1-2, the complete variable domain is GAGVSQSPRYKVAKRGQDVALRCDPISGHVSLFWYQQALGQGPEFLTYFQNEAQLDKSGLPSDRFFAERPEGSVSTLKIQRTQQEDSAVYLCASSPQWDRGSKNGYTFGSGTRLTVV.

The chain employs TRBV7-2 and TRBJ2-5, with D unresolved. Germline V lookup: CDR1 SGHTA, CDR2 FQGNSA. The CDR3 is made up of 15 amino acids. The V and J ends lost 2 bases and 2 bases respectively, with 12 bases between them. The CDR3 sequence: CASSLRAASQETQYF. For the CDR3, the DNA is TGTGCCAGCAGCTTACGGGCAGCCTCGCAAGAGACCCAGTACTTC.

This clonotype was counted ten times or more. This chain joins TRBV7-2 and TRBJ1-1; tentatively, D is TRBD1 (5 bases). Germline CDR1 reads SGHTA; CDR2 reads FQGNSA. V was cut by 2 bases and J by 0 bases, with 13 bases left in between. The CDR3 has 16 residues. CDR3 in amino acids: CASSLTFDSMNTEAFF. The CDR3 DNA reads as TGTGCCAGCAGCTTAACTTTCGACAGTATGAACACTGAAGCTTTCTTT.

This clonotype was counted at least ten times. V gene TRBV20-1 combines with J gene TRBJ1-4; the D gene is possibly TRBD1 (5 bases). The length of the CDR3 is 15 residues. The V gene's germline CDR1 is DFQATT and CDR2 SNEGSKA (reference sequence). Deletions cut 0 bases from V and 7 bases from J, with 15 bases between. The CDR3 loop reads CSARDSRASAEKLFF. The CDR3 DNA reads TGCAGTGCTAGAGATTCCAGGGCTTCAGCTGAAAAACTGTTTTTT.

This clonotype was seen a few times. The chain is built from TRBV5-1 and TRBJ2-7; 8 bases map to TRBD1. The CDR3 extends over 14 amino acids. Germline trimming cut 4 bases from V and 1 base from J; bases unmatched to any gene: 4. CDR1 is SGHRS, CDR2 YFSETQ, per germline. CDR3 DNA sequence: TGCGCCAGCAGCGGAGGGACAGGATCCTACGAGCAGTACTTC. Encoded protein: CASSGGTGSYEQYF.

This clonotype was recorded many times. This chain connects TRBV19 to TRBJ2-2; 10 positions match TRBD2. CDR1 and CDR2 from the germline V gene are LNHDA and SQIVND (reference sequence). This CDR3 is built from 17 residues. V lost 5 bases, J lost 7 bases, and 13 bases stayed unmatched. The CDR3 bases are TGTGCCAGTAGTCCCCGAAGCGGGGGGGCTAGAGGCGGGGAGCTGTTTTTT. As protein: CASSPRSGGARGGELFF.

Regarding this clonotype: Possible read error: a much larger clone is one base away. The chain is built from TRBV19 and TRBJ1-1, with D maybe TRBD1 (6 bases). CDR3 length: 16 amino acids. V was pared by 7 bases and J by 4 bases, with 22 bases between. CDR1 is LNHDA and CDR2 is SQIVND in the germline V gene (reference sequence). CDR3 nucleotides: TGTGCCAGTACCGAAATGGGGGCAGGCGATCCCACTGAAGCTTTCTTT. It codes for CASTEMGAGDPTEAFF.

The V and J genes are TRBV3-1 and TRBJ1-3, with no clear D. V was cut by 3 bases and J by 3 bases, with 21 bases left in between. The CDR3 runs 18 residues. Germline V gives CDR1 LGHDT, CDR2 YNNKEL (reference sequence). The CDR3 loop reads CASSHGGQFPSGGNTIYF. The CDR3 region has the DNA TGTGCCAGCAGCCATGGTGGGCAATTCCCCAGCGGTGGAAACACCATATATTTT.

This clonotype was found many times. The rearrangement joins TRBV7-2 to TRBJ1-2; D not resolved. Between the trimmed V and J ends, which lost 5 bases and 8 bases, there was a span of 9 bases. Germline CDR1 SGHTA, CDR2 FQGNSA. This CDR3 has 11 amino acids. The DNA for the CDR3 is TGTGCCAGCAGCCGGCAATCGGGCTACACCTTC. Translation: CASSRQSGYTF. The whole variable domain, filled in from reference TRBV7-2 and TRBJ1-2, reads GAGVSQSPSNKVTEKGKDVELRCDPISGHTALYWYRQSLGQGLEFLIYFQGNSAPDKSGLPSDRFSAERTGGSVSTLTIQRTQQEDSAVYLCASSRQSGYTFGSGTRLTVV.

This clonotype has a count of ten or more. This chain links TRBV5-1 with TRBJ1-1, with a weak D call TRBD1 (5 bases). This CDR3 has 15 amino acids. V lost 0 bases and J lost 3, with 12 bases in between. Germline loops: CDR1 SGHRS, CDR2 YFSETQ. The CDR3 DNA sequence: TGCGCCAGCAGCTTGGGAGGCCTACAGGACACTGAAGCTTTCTTT. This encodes CASSLGGLQDTEAFF.